The 18 T cell receptor beta chains presented below share a single source sample, sequenced in a study of blood T cell repertoires in COVID-19. The method was immunoSEQ multiplex PCR; TCRdb's version includes in-frame clones alone and lacks a portion of them. This table holds 250,000 or so clones, roughly 86% found once. Sequencing was carried out using peripheral blood. These receptors came from a man aged 40-49 years with active or convalescent COVID-19.

The rearrangement links TRBV5-1 to TRBJ2-3; 10 nucleotides agree with TRBD2. V was pared by 6 bases and J by 2 bases, with 6 bases of the junction left unmatched. Germline assignment: CDR1 SGHRS and CDR2 YFSETQ. This CDR3 is built from 15 residues. The CDR3 nucleotides read TGCGCCAGCACCGCAAGCGGGGGGGCCACAGATACGCAGTATTTT. Translating gives CASTASGGATDTQYF.

This chain connects TRBV27 to TRBJ2-4; 8 bases fit TRBD2. The ends lost 3 bases at V and 1 base at J; junction bases unmatched: 11. The CDR3 has 18 amino acids. The germline V gene has CDR1 MNHEY and CDR2 SMNVEV (reference sequence). CDR3 sequence reads: CASSFAGGVGMAKNIQYF. The CDR3, as DNA: TGTGCCAGCAGTTTCGCGGGGGGAGTCGGTATGGCCAAAAACATTCAGTACTTC.

This chain uses TRBV3-1 (or the pseudogene TRBV3-2) with TRBJ2-3; the match to TRBD1 covers 9 bases. V lost 5 bases to trimming and J lost 2 bases; unmatched junction nucleotides: 5. This CDR3 comprises 15 residues. The germline CDR1 and CDR2 sequences are LGHDT and YNNKEL (reference sequence). CDR3 bases: TGTGCCAGCAGCAATCGGGACAGGGCCACAGATACGCAGTATTTT. Its protein is CASSNRDRATDTQYF.

The J gene is TRBJ1-1, the V gene TRBV12-3 or TRBV12-4, with 8 bases matching TRBD1. The CDR3 is 13 residues long. With 4 bases clipped from V and 9 bases from J, the junction kept 7 bases outside the gene matches. The CDR3 DNA follows: TGTGCCAGCAGTTATACGGGACAGGCAAAAGCTTTCTTT. Translation: CASSYTGQAKAFF.

This chain connects TRBV6-5 to TRBJ1-5; D is unclear. CDR3 length: 11 amino acids. The germline V gene has CDR1 MNHEY and CDR2 SVGAGI. The germline V and J ends were trimmed by 9 bases and 4 bases, with 7 bases remaining between them. CDR3: CASGWNQPQHF. The CDR3 DNA follows: TGTGCCAGTGGCTGGAATCAGCCCCAGCATTTT.

A single count supports this clone. V gene TRBV2 combines with J gene TRBJ2-1; 10 nucleotides agree with TRBD2. CDR1 is SNHLY, CDR2 FYNNEI, per germline. The CDR3 is 14 residues long. With V trimmed by 9 bases and J by 10 bases, 12 bases remained unmatched. The CDR3 loop is CASKGSGGAREQFF. Written as DNA, the CDR3 is TGTGCCAGTAAGGGGAGCGGGGGGGCAAGGGAGCAGTTCTTC.

The chain is built from TRBV24-1 and TRBJ1-1; tentative D call: TRBD1 (6 bases). From germline, CDR1 is KGHDR and CDR2 SFDVKD. V was cut by 5 bases and J by 1 base, with 10 bases left in between. This CDR3 contains 14 residues. CDR3 sequence: CATSGEGENTEAFF. DNA of the CDR3: TGTGCCACCAGTGGGGAGGGGGAGAACACTGAAGCTTTCTTT.

This clone was detected once. Other DNA sequences from this sample encode an identical CDR3 as well. This chain connects TRBV5-1 to TRBJ1-1; TRBD1 agrees at 7 bases. Germline V gene lookup returns CDR1 SGHRS and CDR2 YFSETQ. The CDR3 length is 13 residues. J was trimmed by 5 bases and V by 4 bases; bases with no gene match: 5. Written as DNA, the CDR3 is TGCGCCAGCAGCCCAGGGGGAAGTACTGAAGCTTTCTTT. Amino acid sequence: CASSPGGSTEAFF.

J is TRBJ2-4 and V is TRBV5-4, with 7 nucleotides matching TRBD2. Per germline, CDR1 SGHNT and CDR2 YYREEE (reference sequence). V was pared by 0 bases and J by 5 bases, with 5 bases of the junction left unmatched. The CDR3 runs 15 residues. The CDR3: CASSLAAGAENIQYF. CDR3 bases: TGTGCCAGCAGCTTGGCTGCGGGAGCGGAAAACATTCAGTACTTC. The entire variable domain, with the rest obtained from reference TRBV5-4 and TRBJ2-4, is as follows: ETGVTQSPTHLIKTRGQQVTLRCSSQSGHNTVSWYQQALGQGPQFIFQYYREEENGRGNFPPRFSGLQFPNYSSELNVNALELDDSALYLCASSLAAGAENIQYFGAGTRLSVL.

The gene calls are TRBV28 and TRBJ2-5; D is undetermined. The germline CDR1 and CDR2 sequences are MDHEN and SYDVKM. The CDR3 runs 13 residues. The ends were cut back, 7 bases at V and 0 bases at J, with 9 bases in the middle. The CDR3 sequence: CASMTHDQETQYF. In DNA, the CDR3 is TGTGCCAGCATGACACATGACCAAGAGACCCAGTACTTC.

The chain is built from TRBV11-2 and TRBJ1-1, with D hard to call. Germline CDR1 reads SGHAT; CDR2 reads FQNNGV. The V and J ends lost 5 bases and 7 bases respectively, with 23 bases between them. This CDR3 is built from 16 residues. This CDR3 reads CASSPGRGRPSVEAFF. CDR3 sequence (DNA): TGTGCCAGCAGCCCCGGCCGAGGGCGTCCGTCTGTTGAAGCTTTCTTT.

The chain joins TRBV5-4 to TRBJ2-1; tentatively, D is TRBD2 (6 bases). CDR3 length: 15 residues. Germline assignment: CDR1 SGHNT and CDR2 YYREEE (reference sequence). Trimming took 3 bases from V and 2 from J, leaving 12 bases between them. The CDR3 spells CASSSPGEAYNEQFF. In DNA form, the CDR3 reads TGTGCCAGCAGCTCCCCGGGAGAGGCCTACAATGAGCAGTTCTTC. The full variable domain, completed using reference TRBV5-4 and TRBJ2-1, is ETGVTQSPTHLIKTRGQQVTLRCSSQSGHNTVSWYQQALGQGPQFIFQYYREEENGRGNFPPRFSGLQFPNYSSELNVNALELDDSALYLCASSSPGEAYNEQFFGPGTRLTVL.

The CDR3 spells CSVGTDGTQYF. The CDR3, as DNA: TGCAGCGTTGGAACAGATGGGACCCAGTACTTC. The chain combines TRBV29-1 with TRBJ2-5; D uncertain. This CDR3 has 11 residues. The V end lost 4 bases, the J end lost 7 bases, and 10 bases lay between the germline ends. Germline lookup yields CDR1 SQVTM and CDR2 ANQGSEA.

This clone was observed at least ten times. The rearrangement joins TRBV10-3 to TRBJ1-2; 10 nucleotides align to TRBD1. The CDR3 is 15 amino acids. Germline CDR1 ENHRY, CDR2 SYGVKD. CDR3 sequence: CAICRRTGGRDGYTF. Here the CDR3 DNA reads TGTGCTATATGCCGGCGGACAGGGGGTCGAGATGGCTACACCTTC.

The chain links TRBV2 to TRBJ2-4, with no clear D. Trimming left V 4 bases short and J 5 bases short, with 9 bases between. The CDR3 loop spans 13 amino acids. CDR1 SNHLY and CDR2 FYNNEI come from the germline V gene. The CDR3 region has the DNA TGTGCCAGCAGTGCTGGAGTAGAAAACATTCAGTACTTC. Its translation: CASSAGVENIQYF. The full variable domain, in which reference TRBV2 and TRBJ2-4 provide the parts outside the CDR3, is EPEVTQTPSHQVTQMGQEVILRCVPISNHLYFYWYRQILGQKVEFLVSFYNNEISEKSEIFDDQFSVERPDGSNFTLKIRSTKLEDSAMYFCASSAGVENIQYFGAGTRLSVL.

The chain employs TRBV6-6 and TRBJ1-4; D gene unclear. The germline V gene has CDR1 MNHNY and CDR2 SVGAGI (reference sequence). V shed 5 bases and J shed 8 bases, with 9 bases lying between them. The CDR3 consists of 12 residues. CDR3 region: CASSPPREKLFF. CDR3 coding DNA: TGTGCCAGCAGTCCCCCCAGGGAAAAACTGTTTTTT.

This clone appeared once. The chain has TRBV30 and TRBJ2-7; 10 nucleotides line up with TRBD1. The CDR3 totals 14 residues. V shed 1 base, J shed 1 base, and the junction held 1 base outside the gene matches. CDR1 is GTSNPN, CDR2 SVGIG, per germline (reference sequence). The CDR3: CAWSGTGGSYEQYF. The CDR3 nucleotides are TGTGCCTGGAGTGGGACAGGGGGATCCTACGAGCAGTACTTC.

The chain links TRBV11-2 to TRBJ1-1, with D unclear. V lost 2 bases to trimming and J lost 7 bases, with 8 bases between them. The CDR3 runs 12 residues. From germline, CDR1 is SGHAT and CDR2 FQNNGV. This CDR3 is CASSLSQFEAFF. CDR3 in DNA: TGTGCCAGCAGCTTATCCCAGTTTGAAGCTTTCTTT.